Below are 21 T cell receptor beta chains sequenced from a single sample in a study of CD4 and CD8 cells across lung adenocarcinoma regions. In TCRdb, the PCR reads were re-called with MiXCR into one record per CDR3 protein. The repertoire holds about 23,000 distinct CDR3 sequences, with over 40% as singletons. The sample taken for sequencing was CD4+ T cells from the center of a lung tumor. The receptors stem from a male donor with lung adenocarcinoma. The CD4 and CD8 labels of this study may be unreliable.

To note about this clonotype: One junction end does not reproduce the germline sequence, and a read error may be involved. V usage is TRBV6-1 and J usage is TRBJ2-2; D unclear. Matching the DNA end better, TRBJ2-3 makes the J call doubtful. Looked up from germline, CDR1 is MNHNS and CDR2 is SASEGT. CDR3 length: 15 residues. The CDR3 coding sequence is TGTGCCAGGAGACTCCAGGCTGTGAGTACAGAGACGCAGTATTTT. This translates into CARRLQAVSTETQYF.

This clonotype came up many times. The chain carries TRBV24-1 and TRBJ2-3; D is ambiguous. The CDR3 consists of 13 residues. Germline V CDR1 and CDR2: KGHDR, SFDVKD. The V and J ends lost 7 bases and 2 bases respectively, with 9 bases between them. DNA of the CDR3: TGTGCCACCAGGGACGGATCCACAGATACGCAGTATTTT. This translates into CATRDGSTDTQYF.

V gene TRBV11-2 combines with J gene TRBJ2-1; 10 nucleotides align to TRBD1. The end of the DNA is better explained by TRBJ2-7, so the J call may be wrong. The CDR3 runs to 14 residues. Germline CDR1 is SGHAT and CDR2 is FQNNGV. The CDR3 is CASSWDRGGYEQYF. The DNA of the CDR3 is TGTGCCAGCAGCTGGGACAGGGGAGGCTACGAGCAGTACTTC.

Note on this clonotype: The junction departs from the called germline gene at one end, perhaps through a read error. The chain carries TRBV10-2 and TRBJ2-3, with D perhaps TRBD2 (6 bases). There are 14 residues in the CDR3. Germline values: CDR1 WSHSY, CDR2 SAAADI. The CDR3 region is CRGTGAGAKNTQYF. DNA for the CDR3: TGCCGCGGCACGGGAGCTGGAGCCAAAAACACGCAGTACTTT.

This clonotype is termed medium-sized. The DNA of the CDR3 is TGTGCTGGATCCGGGAATACCTTCTATGGCTACACCTTC. It translates to CAGSGNTFYGYTF. The J gene is TRBJ1-2, the V gene TRBV6-5, with unresolved D. The CDR3 runs to 13 residues. Germline loops: CDR1 MNHEY, CDR2 SVGAGI.

At least ten counts were recorded for this clonotype. The CDR3 end shows no conserved phenylalanine or tryptophan, and so a read error is likely. It is unclear where the CDR3 begins or ends on the DNA, so no DNA is shown, and the CDR3 is as TCRdb lists it. The V call is TRBV28, the J call TRBJ2-1; TRBD1 is the table's D call, not checked against the DNA. CDR1 is MDHEN, CDR2 SYDVKM, per germline. Inclusive of both ends, the CDR3 amounts to 13 amino acids. CDR3 loop: CASRGHGERGAVL.

This clonotype was counted many times. The chain combines TRBV6-1 with TRBJ2-6; D assignment may be TRBD1 or TRBD2 (5 bases each). The CDR3 covers 16 residues. The germline gives CDR1 MNHNS, CDR2 SASEGT. V lost 6 bases and J 4 bases, leaving 16 bases between the germline ends. As DNA, the CDR3 is TGTGCCAGCAGAACGGGACGCCCTAAGGGGGCCAACGTCCTGACTTTC. This codes for CASRTGRPKGANVLTF.

On this clonotype itself: No conserved phenylalanine or tryptophan ends this CDR3, so it is likely a read error. The DNA is left out, because the CDR3 cannot be placed on it with certainty; the CDR3 is given as TCRdb lists it. The chain uses TRBV6-1 and TRBJ2-5; TRBD2 is the table's D call and was not checked against the DNA. The CDR3 length equals 14 residues, ends included. Germline-derived CDR1 and CDR2 are MNHNS and SASEGT. The CDR3 sequence: CASSAGLLGETQLS.

This clonotype was picked up many times. This chain uses TRBV4-1 with TRBJ2-2; weak D call: TRBD2 (5 bases). Trimming removed 4 bases at V and 6 bases at J, with 21 bases between. The germline CDR1 and CDR2 sequences are MGHRA and YSYEKL. This CDR3 contains 17 residues. CDR3 in amino acids: CASSPDPRSGSPGELFF. CDR3 DNA sequence: TGCGCCAGCAGCCCCGATCCAAGGTCGGGGAGTCCCGGGGAGCTGTTTTTT.

This clonotype appeared a few times. The chain joins TRBV5-6 to TRBJ2-1; 10 bases match TRBD2. Germline CDR1 SGHDT, CDR2 YYEEEE. The J segment lost 6 bases and the V segment lost 5 bases, leaving 11 bases of the junction unmatched. The CDR3 is 16 residues long. The DNA of the CDR3 is TGTGCCAGCAGAGAGCTACTAGCGGGAATTAGCAATGAGCAGTTCTTC. Protein sequence: CASRELLAGISNEQFF.

This clonotype is judged medium-sized. This chain uses TRBV6-5 with TRBJ2-7; a weak D match, TRBD1 (6 bases). The CDR3 loop spans 12 amino acids. CDR1 and CDR2 (germline): MNHEY, SVGAGI. The V end lost 8 bases, the J end lost 2 bases, and 10 bases lay between the germline ends. The CDR3 DNA follows: TGTGCCAGCCGGGACAACCCCTACGAGCAGTACTTC. Its protein is CASRDNPYEQYF.

This chain links TRBV29-1 with TRBJ2-3, with 10 positions matching TRBD2. Germline loops: CDR1 SQVTM, CDR2 ANQGSEA. This CDR3 has 15 residues. Trimming took 4 bases from V and 1 from J; bases not matched to a gene: 5. As DNA, the CDR3 is TGCAGCGTTGCACAACTAGCGGGACGCACAGATACGCAGTATTTT. The encoded protein is CSVAQLAGRTDTQYF.

This chain connects TRBV27 to TRBJ2-1, with D possibly being TRBD1 (6 bases). V dropped 5 bases and J dropped 3 bases, with 23 bases sitting between them. The germline CDR1 and CDR2 sequences are MNHEY and SMNVEV (reference sequence). CDR3 length: 18 residues. CDR3 residues: CASSQGPHTGNIYNEQFF. CDR3 sequence (DNA): TGTGCCAGCAGTCAAGGCCCCCACACAGGGAACATCTACAATGAGCAGTTCTTC.

This clonotype was found many times. This rearrangement joins TRBV28 to TRBJ1-2, with D perhaps matching TRBD1 (5 bases). CDR1 is MDHEN, CDR2 SYDVKM, per germline. Trimming took 3 bases from V and 4 from J, leaving 9 bases between them. CDR3 length equals 13 residues. DNA of the CDR3: TGTGCCAGCAGTTTGACAGCGACCTATGGCTACACCTTC. Translation gives CASSLTATYGYTF.

As concerns this clonotype: One junction end disagrees with the germline gene, perhaps due to a read error. The chain combines TRBV6-1 with TRBJ2-2, with D possibly TRBD2 on 5 matching bases. Germline CDR1 reads MNHNS; CDR2 reads SASEGT. There are 13 residues in the CDR3. The CDR3 DNA is TGTGCCAGCGGCGGAGCGAACACCGGGGAGCAGTTTTTC. It translates to CASGGANTGEQFF.

Ten or more counts support this clonotype. V and J are TRBV7-6 and TRBJ2-5, with D hard to call. The germline gives CDR1 SGHVS, CDR2 FNYEAQ. CDR3 length: 12 residues. The V gene lost 3 bases and the J gene lost 7 bases, with 9 bases spanning the gap. CDR3 protein: CASSFRFGTQYF. The DNA for the CDR3 is TGTGCCAGCAGCTTCAGGTTTGGGACCCAGTACTTC.

Concerning this clonotype: Given the absence of the conserved phenylalanine or tryptophan at the CDR3 end, a read error is likely. The DNA is left out, because the CDR3 cannot be placed on it with certainty; the CDR3 is given as TCRdb lists it. The chain couples TRBV6-1 to TRBJ2-1; the table calls TRBD1, which could not be checked here. The CDR3 has 9 residues if both end residues are counted. Per the germline V gene, CDR1 is MNHNS and CDR2 is SASEGT. This CDR3 reads CASTVSRVP.

A few counts support this clonotype. One end of the junction is discordant with germline, which a read error may explain. The chain couples TRBV6-1 to TRBJ2-1; tentatively, D is TRBD1 (6 bases). The CDR3 is made up of 15 amino acids. Per germline, CDR1 MNHNS and CDR2 SASEGT. The CDR3 bases are TGTGCCAGCCAGCCGATGACAGGTGGCAGGAATGAGCAGTATTTC. The encoded protein is CASQPMTGGRNEQYF.

This clonotype is medium-sized in the sample. This sequence joins TRBV6-5 and TRBJ2-1, with 7 bases lining up with TRBD2. V was pared by 5 bases and J by 0 bases, with 13 bases of the junction left unmatched. The CDR3 extends over 18 amino acids. Germline V gene sequence: CDR1 MNHEY, CDR2 SVGAGI. The CDR3 DNA reads as TGTGCCAGCAGTACGCTACGAAGCGGGACCGGCTCCTACAATGAGCAGTTCTTC. Its protein is CASSTLRSGTGSYNEQFF.

The chain uses TRBV6-1 and TRBJ2-5; a weak D match, TRBD2 (7 bases). V was pared by 4 bases and J by 11 bases, with 29 bases between. Germline CDR1 reads MNHNS; CDR2 reads SASEGT. This CDR3 is built from 17 residues. The chain's CDR3 is CASSGGGATGYSNTQYF. The CDR3 DNA sequence: TGTGCCAGCAGTGGGGGGGGGGCTACTGGATACTCCAATACGCAGTACTTC.

Regarding this clonotype: This likely comes from a read error, as the CDR3 has no conserved phenylalanine or tryptophan at its end. The chain couples TRBV6-1 to TRBJ2-5; D is tentatively TRBD1 or TRBD2 (6 bases each). The germline V and J ends were trimmed by 5 bases and 4 bases, with 14 bases remaining between them. This CDR3 spans 14 amino acids. The germline CDR1 and CDR2 sequences are MNHNS and SASEGT. For the CDR3, the DNA is TGTGCCAGCAGTACCGGGGGCGCAACAGAGACCCAGTACTTA. Its protein is CASSTGGATETQYL.